These T cell receptor beta chains were read from a single sample in a study of shared clonotypes between healthy human individuals. Using immunoSEQ multiplex PCR, the repertoire was profiled, and TCRdb retains in-frame clones only, with some absent. This table holds 950,000 to 1,200,000 clones, approximately 80% found once. Sample: memory CD4+ T cells from PBMCs. The receptors shown here come from a man younger than 35 in good health. Some clones in this sample may be carry-over from other donors' samples. The CDR3 runs from the conserved cysteine through the conserved F or W. D genes are given only for firm matches. The listing skips clone size in some rows; elsewhere it reads once, few, many or a size class.

V gene: TRBV5-1
D gene: -
clone size: -
J gene: TRBJ2-6
CDR3 protein: CASSPDSSGANVLTF
CDR3 DNA: TGCGCCAGCAGCCCAGACAGCTCTGGGGCCAACGTCCTGACTTTC

V gene: TRBV28
D gene: -
clone size: -
J gene: TRBJ2-1
CDR3 protein: CASSQRRPPHEQFF
CDR3 DNA: TGTGCCAGCAGTCAGAGAAGGCCGCCCCATGAGCAGTTCTTC

V gene: TRBV5-6
D gene: -
clone size: -
J gene: TRBJ2-5
CDR3 protein: CASSLGAGGKETQYF
CDR3 DNA: TGTGCCAGCAGCTTGGGGGCCGGAGGGAAAGAGACCCAGTACTTC

V gene: TRBV11-2
D gene: TRBD1
clone size: -
J gene: TRBJ1-5
CDR3 protein: CASSSGGQGSGQPQHF
CDR3 DNA: TGTGCCAGCAGCTCGGGGGGACAGGGGAGTGGCCAGCCCCAGCATTTT

V gene: TRBV4-1
D gene: TRBD2
clone size: -
J gene: TRBJ2-3
CDR3 protein: CASSQERGLAVTDTQYF
CDR3 DNA: TGCGCCAGCAGCCAAGAGAGGGGACTAGCGGTCACAGATACGCAGTATTTT

V gene: TRBV5-1
D gene: -
clone size: -
J gene: TRBJ2-1
CDR3 protein: CASSLGTSYNEQFF
CDR3 DNA: TGCGCCAGCAGCTTGGGGACCAGCTACAATGAGCAGTTCTTC

V gene: TRBV15
D gene: TRBD2
clone size: -
J gene: TRBJ2-3
CDR3 protein: CATSRDHAVAGADTQYF
CDR3 DNA: TGTGCCACCAGCAGGGATCATGCTGTAGCGGGAGCAGATACGCAGTATTTT

V gene: TRBV5-4
D gene: -
clone size: many
J gene: TRBJ2-3
CDR3 protein: CASSLTGNRDTQYF
CDR3 DNA: TGTGCCAGCAGCTTGACGGGAAACAGAGATACGCAGTATTTT

V gene: TRBV6-5
D gene: -
clone size: -
J gene: TRBJ2-1
CDR3 protein: CASSYTAISYNEQFF
CDR3 DNA: TGTGCCAGCAGTTACACGGCAATCTCCTACAATGAGCAGTTCTTC

V gene: TRBV19
D gene: -
clone size: -
J gene: TRBJ1-5
CDR3 protein: CASSTDRFSNQPQHF
CDR3 DNA: TGTGCCAGTAGTACCGACAGGTTTAGCAATCAGCCCCAGCATTTT

V gene: TRBV19
D gene: -
clone size: -
J gene: TRBJ1-1
CDR3 protein: CASSPTPRTEAFF
CDR3 DNA: TGTGCCAGTAGCCCCACACCACGGACTGAAGCTTTCTTT

V gene: TRBV4-1
D gene: -
clone size: -
J gene: TRBJ1-5
CDR3 protein: CASSPASGNQPQHF
CDR3 DNA: TGCGCCAGCAGCCCTGCTTCAGGCAATCAGCCCCAGCATTTT

V gene: TRBV9
D gene: -
clone size: -
J gene: TRBJ2-2
CDR3 protein: CASSVGWNTGELFF
CDR3 DNA: TGTGCCAGCAGCGTAGGGTGGAACACCGGGGAGCTGTTTTTT

V gene: TRBV9
D gene: -
clone size: -
J gene: TRBJ2-7
CDR3 protein: CASSVGGGTSSYEQYF
CDR3 DNA: TGTGCCAGCAGCGTAGGAGGTGGAACTTCCTCCTACGAGCAGTACTTC

V gene: TRBV5-1
D gene: TRBD1
clone size: -
J gene: TRBJ1-4
CDR3 protein: CASSADREGGKLVF
CDR3 DNA: TGCGCCAGCAGCGCGGACAGGGAGGGGGGAAAACTGGTTTTT

V gene: TRBV18
D gene: -
clone size: few
J gene: TRBJ1-1
CDR3 protein: CASSSAIGRGTEAFF
CDR3 DNA: TGTGCCAGCTCATCTGCCATTGGGAGAGGTACTGAAGCTTTCTTT

V gene: TRBV5-1
D gene: -
clone size: -
J gene: TRBJ2-4
CDR3 protein: CASGIGAVDTKNIQYF
CDR3 DNA: TGCGCCAGCGGGATAGGGGCCGTCGACACCAAAAACATTCAGTACTTC

V gene: TRBV5-1
D gene: TRBD2
clone size: -
J gene: TRBJ2-2
CDR3 protein: CASSPGLSNTGELFF
CDR3 DNA: TGCGCCAGCAGCCCGGGACTATCGAACACCGGGGAGCTGTTTTTT

V gene: TRBV7-3
D gene: -
clone size: -
J gene: TRBJ1-1
CDR3 protein: CASSLRMGAPAFF
CDR3 DNA: TGTGCCAGCAGCCTTCGCATGGGGGCCCCAGCTTTCTTT

V gene: TRBV10-3
D gene: -
clone size: -
J gene: TRBJ2-1
CDR3 protein: CAISDLRTQGNEQFF
CDR3 DNA: TGTGCCATCAGTGATCTCAGGACCCAAGGCAATGAGCAGTTCTTC

V gene: TRBV29-1
D gene: TRBD1
clone size: -
J gene: TRBJ2-7
CDR3 protein: CSALTGAIYEQYF
CDR3 DNA: TGCAGCGCCCTGACAGGGGCGATCTACGAGCAGTACTTC

V gene: TRBV14
D gene: -
clone size: -
J gene: TRBJ2-7
CDR3 protein: CASSQDYEQYF
CDR3 DNA: TGTGCCAGCAGCCAGGATTACGAGCAGTACTTC

V gene: TRBV5-1
D gene: -
clone size: -
J gene: TRBJ2-7
CDR3 protein: CASSLGPSAYEQYF
CDR3 DNA: TGCGCCAGCAGCTTGGGCCCTAGCGCCTACGAGCAGTACTTC

V gene: TRBV20-1
D gene: -
clone size: -
J gene: TRBJ1-1
CDR3 protein: CSRARADEAFF
CDR3 DNA: TGCAGTCGGGCGCGGGCGGATGAAGCTTTCTTT

V gene: TRBV5-1
D gene: TRBD2
clone size: few
J gene: TRBJ2-5
CDR3 protein: CASSFGTSGSETQYF
CDR3 DNA: TGCGCCAGCAGCTTTGGGACTAGCGGGAGTGAGACCCAGTACTTC

V gene: TRBV29-1
D gene: -
clone size: -
J gene: TRBJ2-7
CDR3 protein: CSVVPGPPSYEQYF
CDR3 DNA: TGCAGCGTTGTGCCAGGTCCACCCTCCTACGAGCAGTACTTC

V gene: TRBV7-3
D gene: -
clone size: -
J gene: TRBJ2-1
CDR3 protein: CASSLVSDSYNEQFF
CDR3 DNA: TGTGCCAGCAGCCTAGTTAGCGACTCCTACAATGAGCAGTTCTTC

V gene: TRBV30
D gene: -
clone size: -
J gene: TRBJ2-7
CDR3 protein: CAWSENGPDEQYF
CDR3 DNA: TGTGCCTGGAGCGAAAACGGCCCGGACGAGCAGTACTTC

V gene: TRBV5-6
D gene: TRBD2
clone size: -
J gene: TRBJ2-1
CDR3 protein: CASSLVTSGAYNEQFF
CDR3 DNA: TGTGCCAGCAGCTTGGTGACTAGCGGGGCGTACAATGAGCAGTTCTTC

V gene: TRBV5-5
D gene: TRBD1
clone size: -
J gene: TRBJ2-7
CDR3 protein: CASSLATGTGLYEQYF
CDR3 DNA: TGTGCCAGCAGCTTGGCGACCGGGACAGGACTCTACGAGCAGTACTTC

V gene: TRBV7-9
D gene: -
clone size: -
J gene: TRBJ2-5
CDR3 protein: CASSFLGQQETQYF
CDR3 DNA: TGTGCCAGCAGCTTTCTCGGGCAGCAAGAGACCCAGTACTTC

V gene: TRBV28
D gene: -
clone size: -
J gene: TRBJ2-6
CDR3 protein: CASVEGSSGANVLTF
CDR3 DNA: TGTGCCAGCGTCGAAGGGAGCTCTGGGGCCAACGTCCTGACTTTC

V gene: TRBV6-6
D gene: TRBD2
clone size: -
J gene: TRBJ2-7
CDR3 protein: CASTRTSGAREQYF
CDR3 DNA: TGTGCCAGCACCCGGACTAGCGGGGCTCGGGAGCAGTACTTC

V gene: TRBV2
D gene: -
clone size: -
J gene: TRBJ2-1
CDR3 protein: CASTPNGLGEQFF
CDR3 DNA: TGTGCCAGCACCCCTAATGGCTTGGGTGAGCAGTTCTTC

V gene: TRBV19
D gene: -
clone size: few
J gene: TRBJ1-6
CDR3 protein: CASTTGGSGSPLHF
CDR3 DNA: TGTGCCAGTACTACCGGGGGGTCGGGTTCACCCCTCCACTTT

V gene: TRBV11-3
D gene: TRBD2
clone size: -
J gene: TRBJ2-3
CDR3 protein: CASSLGRRELPDTQYF
CDR3 DNA: TGTGCCAGCAGCTTAGGCCGGCGGGAGTTGCCAGATACGCAGTATTTT

V gene: TRBV9
D gene: -
clone size: few
J gene: TRBJ2-7
CDR3 protein: CASSPRGGAGEQYF
CDR3 DNA: TGTGCCAGCAGCCCCAGAGGAGGGGCCGGCGAGCAGTACTTC

V gene: TRBV30
D gene: -
clone size: few
J gene: TRBJ1-1
CDR3 protein: CAWRGREAFF
CDR3 DNA: TGTGCCTGGAGGGGGAGGGAAGCTTTCTTT

V gene: TRBV15
D gene: TRBD1
clone size: -
J gene: TRBJ2-5
CDR3 protein: CATSRYGTAFQETQYF
CDR3 DNA: TGTGCCACCAGCAGATACGGGACAGCGTTCCAAGAGACCCAGTACTTC

V gene: TRBV27
D gene: -
clone size: -
J gene: TRBJ2-1
CDR3 protein: CASSMEGFSYNEQFF
CDR3 DNA: TGTGCCAGCAGTATGGAGGGGTTCTCCTACAATGAGCAGTTCTTC

V gene: TRBV20-1
D gene: -
clone size: -
J gene: TRBJ2-7
CDR3 protein: CSARPGWEQYF
CDR3 DNA: TGCAGTGCGCGCCCCGGGTGGGAGCAGTACTTC

V gene: TRBV10-3
D gene: TRBD2
clone size: -
J gene: TRBJ2-1
CDR3 protein: CAIMGTSGDYNEQFF
CDR3 DNA: TGTGCCATCATGGGAACTAGCGGGGATTACAATGAGCAGTTCTTC

V gene: TRBV5-6
D gene: -
clone size: -
J gene: TRBJ1-4
CDR3 protein: CASSLEGSIRKLFF
CDR3 DNA: TGTGCCAGCAGCTTGGAAGGTTCGATCCGGAAACTGTTTTTT

V gene: TRBV7-3
D gene: TRBD2
clone size: -
J gene: TRBJ2-5
CDR3 protein: CASSVGTSGQETQYF
CDR3 DNA: TGTGCCAGCAGCGTAGGGACTAGCGGGCAAGAGACCCAGTACTTC

V gene: TRBV29-1
D gene: -
clone size: -
J gene: TRBJ2-7
CDR3 protein: CSVEVSTFDEQYF
CDR3 DNA: TGCAGCGTTGAAGTATCGACATTCGACGAGCAGTACTTC

V gene: TRBV7-2
D gene: -
clone size: -
J gene: TRBJ2-2
CDR3 protein: CASSFQTNTGELFF
CDR3 DNA: TGTGCCAGCAGCTTCCAGACGAACACCGGGGAGCTGTTTTTT

V gene: TRBV5-4
D gene: TRBD1
clone size: -
J gene: TRBJ1-4
CDR3 protein: CASSQGGATNEKLFF
CDR3 DNA: TGTGCCAGCAGCCAGGGGGGAGCAACTAATGAAAAACTGTTTTTT

V gene: TRBV10-1
D gene: -
clone size: -
J gene: TRBJ2-5
CDR3 protein: CASSESSAAIQETQYF
CDR3 DNA: TGCGCCAGCAGTGAGTCGTCAGCGGCTATCCAAGAGACCCAGTACTTC

V gene: TRBV7-3
D gene: TRBD2
clone size: -
J gene: TRBJ2-1
CDR3 protein: CASSLKGRVAGGHTYNEQFF
CDR3 DNA: TGTGCCAGCAGCTTAAAGGGGCGGGTAGCGGGAGGCCACACCTACAATGAGCAGTTCTTC

V gene: TRBV5-1
D gene: TRBD1
clone size: -
J gene: TRBJ2-7
CDR3 protein: CASSFGDSLYEQYF
CDR3 DNA: TGCGCCAGCAGCTTCGGGGACAGCCTCTACGAGCAGTACTTC

V gene: TRBV14
D gene: -
clone size: -
J gene: TRBJ1-1
CDR3 protein: CASSQDYRSIEAFF
CDR3 DNA: TGTGCCAGCAGCCAAGATTATAGGAGCATCGAAGCTTTCTTT